This entry lists 30 T cell receptor beta chains sequenced from one sample in a study of glioma-infiltrating T cells after dendritic cell vaccination. Profiling relied on immunoSEQ multiplex PCR, and the TCRdb table lists in-frame clones only, not all of them. The sample includes about 95,000 clones, around 85% of them seen just once. The sequenced sample was blood, obtained before dendritic cell vaccination. These receptors were obtained from a human donor with glioblastoma.

The chain uses TRBV19 and TRBJ2-1; TRBD2 aligns across 14 bases. The germline V gene encodes CDR1 LNHDA and CDR2 SQIVND (reference sequence). CDR3 length: 16 amino acids. Trimming cost V 1 base and J 5 bases; bases outside gene matches: 1. CDR3 nucleotides: TGTGCCAGTAGTATAGGACTAGCGGGGGGGCACAATGAGCAGTTCTTC. Its protein product is CASSIGLAGGHNEQFF.

The chain couples TRBV4-1 to TRBJ2-7; D is unclear. V lost 0 bases and J lost 1, with 10 bases in between. The CDR3 has 15 residues. Germline lookup yields CDR1 MGHRA and CDR2 YSYEKL. This CDR3 reads CASSQESRVSYEQYF. Written as DNA, the CDR3 is TGCGCCAGCAGCCAAGAGAGTAGAGTGTCCTACGAGCAGTACTTC.

The chain recombines TRBV12-5 with TRBJ2-3; possible D gene TRBD2, 7 bases. Trimming cost V 2 bases and J 4 bases, with 16 bases left between them. The CDR3 spans 16 residues. CDR1 and CDR2 (germline): LGHNT, FRNRAP. As DNA, the CDR3 is TGTGCTAGTGGTTTGCCCCGAGGGGAGGGGGCAGATACGCAGTATTTT. The encoded protein is CASGLPRGEGADTQYF. Full variable domain (outside the CDR3, taken from reference TRBV12-5 and TRBJ2-3): DARVTQTPRHKVTEMGQEVTMRCQPILGHNTVFWYRQTMMQGLELLAYFRNRAPLDDSGMPKDRFSAEMPDATLATLKIQPSEPRDSAVYFCASGLPRGEGADTQYFGPGTRLTVL.

The rearrangement joins TRBV11-2 to TRBJ1-2, with D possibly TRBD1 on 6 matching bases. Trimming left V 5 bases short and J 8 bases short, with 15 bases between. There are 13 residues in the CDR3. Germline assignment: CDR1 SGHAT and CDR2 FQNNGV. CDR3 coding DNA: TGTGCCAGCAGCCACGGGGGGCAGAGGGGCTACACCTTC. It translates to CASSHGGQRGYTF.

The chain combines TRBV5-1 with TRBJ2-3; D remains unclear. Trimming took 1 base from V and 10 from J, leaving 10 bases between them. Germline V lookup: CDR1 SGHRS, CDR2 YFSETQ. The CDR3 has 12 residues. CDR3 region: CASSLNSVPQYF. The CDR3 nucleotides are TGCGCCAGCAGCTTGAACTCGGTTCCGCAGTATTTT.

This chain joins TRBV27 and TRBJ2-1; D is uncertain. V was pared by 3 bases and J by 10 bases, with 10 bases between. This CDR3 is built from 12 residues. Germline V lookup: CDR1 MNHEY, CDR2 SMNVEV (reference sequence). The CDR3 nucleotides read TGTGCCAGCAGTTTCAGTCAGGCCGAGCAGTTCTTC. It specifies CASSFSQAEQFF.

The CDR3 DNA sequence: TGTGCCTGGAGCGCGGGGGTCACTGAAGCTTTCTTT. Its protein product is CAWSAGVTEAFF. This chain links TRBV30 with TRBJ1-1, with D maybe TRBD1 (5 bases). The CDR3 runs 12 residues. Trimming pared 3 bases from V and 4 bases from J, leaving 9 bases between. Germline lookup yields CDR1 GTSNPN and CDR2 SVGIG (reference sequence).

This clone showed up just a few times. The rearrangement uses TRBV19 and TRBJ1-1, with D possibly matching TRBD1 (5 bases). The CDR3 runs to 13 residues. Trimming stripped 8 bases from V and 3 bases from J, with 13 bases between. Germline V gene lookup returns CDR1 LNHDA and CDR2 SQIVND (reference sequence). The CDR3 spells CASLDTPYTEAFF. The CDR3 nucleotides read TGTGCCAGTTTGGACACGCCCTACACTGAAGCTTTCTTT.

The chain is built from TRBV5-1 and TRBJ2-3; TRBD2 matches 8 bases. With V trimmed by 4 bases and J by 4 bases, 8 bases remained unmatched. The CDR3 extends over 15 amino acids. Germline V gene data show CDR1 as SGHRS and CDR2 as YFSETQ. The CDR3 bases are TGCGCCAGCAGCCCGAGCGGGAGTAAGCCAGATACGCAGTATTTT. Translation: CASSPSGSKPDTQYF. The variable domain in full, completed from reference TRBV5-1 and TRBJ2-3, reads KAGVTQTPRYLIKTRGQQVTLSCSPISGHRSVSWYQQTPGQGLQFLFEYFSETQRNKGNFPGRFSGRQFSNSRSEMNVSTLELGDSALYLCASSPSGSKPDTQYFGPGTRLTVL.

This chain links TRBV5-6 with TRBJ2-7, with D possibly being TRBD1 (6 bases). Trimming took off 1 base at V and 2 bases at J, with 10 bases between the two ends. This CDR3 is built from 14 residues. CDR1 is SGHDT, CDR2 YYEEEE, per germline. CDR3 nucleotides: TGTGCCAGCAGCTTGCAAGGGGGAGCCTACGAGCAGTACTTC. Encoded protein: CASSLQGGAYEQYF.

This clone was detected only once. The rearrangement joins TRBV7-6 to TRBJ2-2; a weak D match, TRBD1 (6 bases). Per germline, CDR1 SGHVS and CDR2 FNYEAQ. V was shortened by 1 base and J by 0 bases, with 6 bases between the two germline ends. CDR3 length: 15 amino acids. CDR3 in DNA: TGTGCCAGCAGCTTAGGGGGGCCGAACACCGGGGAGCTGTTTTTT. This codes for CASSLGGPNTGELFF.

The rearrangement links TRBV7-6 to TRBJ1-1; 7 nucleotides line up with TRBD1. The germline V gene encodes CDR1 SGHVS and CDR2 FNYEAQ. V shed 1 base, J shed 0 bases, and the junction held 2 bases outside the gene matches. CDR3 size: 15 residues. As DNA, the CDR3 is TGTGCCAGCAGCTTAGGGACAGGAATGAACACTGAAGCTTTCTTT. Its translation is CASSLGTGMNTEAFF.

The sample holds a few counts of this clone. The chain links TRBV19 to TRBJ1-1; no firm D call. The CDR3 is made up of 14 amino acids. Trimming shortened V by 3 bases and J by 3 bases, and 11 bases separated the two germline ends. The germline V gene has CDR1 LNHDA and CDR2 SQIVND (reference sequence). The CDR3 loop is CASSILWRDTEAFF. In DNA, the CDR3 is TGTGCCAGTAGTATCCTCTGGAGGGACACTGAAGCTTTCTTT.

The chain combines TRBV6-5 with TRBJ2-1; the D gene is possibly TRBD1 (5 bases). Germline CDR1 reads MNHEY; CDR2 reads SVGAGI. The V end lost 2 bases, the J end lost 5 bases, and 16 bases lay between the germline ends. The CDR3 is 16 residues long. DNA of the CDR3: TGTGCCAGCAGTTACGGGCAGGGTAGACCGAACAATGAGCAGTTCTTC. Its translation is CASSYGQGRPNNEQFF.

The chain recombines TRBV7-2 with TRBJ2-7; perhaps TRBD2 as D (6 bases). The V end was cut by 2 bases, the J end by 6 bases, with 26 bases between. The CDR3 is 18 amino acids. Germline V lookup: CDR1 SGHTA, CDR2 FQGNSA. The CDR3 reads CASSLLVGGRSGGSEQYF. CDR3 in DNA: TGTGCCAGCAGCTTACTGGTGGGAGGACGCTCGGGTGGCAGCGAGCAGTACTTC.

This chain links TRBV2 with TRBJ2-7; no definite D call. Trimming removed 7 bases at V and 3 bases at J, with 16 bases between. Germline V gives CDR1 SNHLY, CDR2 FYNNEI. CDR3 length equals 14 residues. CDR3 DNA: TGTGCCAGCACCCAAGCCGCATACCGCTACGAGCAGTACTTC. Its protein product is CASTQAAYRYEQYF.

J is TRBJ1-5 and V is TRBV10-3; unclear D gene. V dropped 4 bases and J dropped 7 bases, with 11 bases sitting between them. Germline CDR1 and CDR2: ENHRY and SYGVKD. CDR3 size: 13 residues. Written as DNA, the CDR3 is TGTGCCATCAGTGGGGCCCCAAACCAGCCCCAGCATTTT. It yields the protein CAISGAPNQPQHF.

The chain links TRBV5-1 to TRBJ2-3; 9 nucleotides match TRBD1. The trim removed 0 bases at V and 1 base at J, leaving 0 bases unmatched. CDR1 is SGHRS and CDR2 is YFSETQ in the germline V gene. The CDR3 runs to 15 residues. For the CDR3, the DNA is TGCGCCAGCAGCTTGGGGACAGGGGGCACAGATACGCAGTATTTT. The encoded protein is CASSLGTGGTDTQYF.

The chain has TRBV29-1 and TRBJ2-5, with D unclear. V lost 8 bases and J lost 2, with 15 bases in between. Germline loops: CDR1 SQVTM, CDR2 ANQGSEA. The CDR3 totals 13 residues. For the CDR3, the DNA is TGCAGCCACCCTGGCACAGATCAAGAGACCCAGTACTTC. It encodes CSHPGTDQETQYF.

The chain has TRBV5-6 and TRBJ2-2; tentatively, D is TRBD2 (6 bases). This CDR3 contains 16 residues. The V end was cut by 0 bases, the J end by 0 bases, with 9 bases between. The V gene's germline CDR1 is SGHDT and CDR2 YYEEEE. CDR3 residues: CASSLGRGANTGELFF. DNA for the CDR3: TGTGCCAGCAGCTTGGGGCGGGGTGCGAACACCGGGGAGCTGTTTTTT.

The chain combines TRBV11-3 with TRBJ2-2; D call uncertain. Between the trimmed V and J ends, which lost 5 bases and 3 bases, there was a span of 4 bases. Germline V CDR1 and CDR2: SGHNT, YENEEA. CDR3 size: 12 residues. The CDR3 sequence is CASSPYTGELFF. The CDR3 DNA reads TGTGCCAGCAGCCCTTACACCGGGGAGCTGTTTTTT.

This clone came up once. The chain couples TRBV11-2 to TRBJ2-6; TRBD1 matches 11 bases. CDR1 SGHAT and CDR2 FQNNGV come from the germline V gene. With 1 base clipped from V and 3 bases from J, the junction kept 5 bases outside the gene matches. The CDR3 spans 18 residues. CDR3 DNA sequence: TGTGCCAGCAGCTTAGGTTGGACAGGGGGCGGTGGGGCCAACGTCCTGACTTTC. Protein: CASSLGWTGGGGANVLTF.

V is TRBV20-1 and J is TRBJ1-3; D not certain. V lost 4 bases and J lost 4, with 5 bases in between. CDR1 and CDR2 from the germline V gene are DFQATT and SNEGSKA (reference sequence). The CDR3 is made up of 11 amino acids. The CDR3 DNA sequence: TGCAGTGCTACGGGGGGAAACACCATATATTTT. Its protein is CSATGGNTIYF.

This CDR3 reads CASSGVGFGGGTYEQYF. The CDR3, as DNA: TGTGCCAGCTCCGGCGTAGGGTTTGGGGGGGGAACCTACGAGCAGTACTTC. The J gene is TRBJ2-7, the V gene TRBV2; 7 bases map to TRBD2. Trimming cost V 8 bases and J 2 bases; bases outside gene matches: 18. The germline V gene has CDR1 SNHLY and CDR2 FYNNEI. CDR3 length: 17 amino acids.

This clone was seen a single time. This chain links TRBV19 with TRBJ2-4, with TRBD1 as a possible D gene (6 bases). The ends were cut back, 7 bases at V and 10 bases at J, with 14 bases in the middle. The CDR3 is 12 amino acids. Germline CDR1 and CDR2: LNHDA and SQIVND (reference sequence). The CDR3, as DNA: TGTGCCAGTAATACAGGGCTTGGGATTCAGTACTTC. Translation gives CASNTGLGIQYF. Supplemented by reference TRBV19 and TRBJ2-4, the full variable domain reads DGGITQSPKYLFRKEGQNVTLSCEQNLNHDAMYWYRQDPGQGLRLIYYSQIVNDFQKGDIAEGYSVSREKKESFPLTVTSAQKNPTAFYLCASNTGLGIQYFGAGTRLSVL.

J is TRBJ1-2 and V is TRBV6-5; no clear D gene. V dropped 2 bases and J dropped 4 bases, with 11 bases sitting between them. Germline CDR1 is MNHEY and CDR2 is SVGAGI. The length of the CDR3 is 14 residues. This CDR3 is CASSYGRAVYGYTF. The CDR3 nucleotides are TGTGCCAGCAGTTACGGGAGGGCGGTCTATGGCTACACCTTC.

This chain joins TRBV6-1 and TRBJ2-7, with TRBD2 matching 7 bases. V gave up 7 bases and J gave up 1 base; unmatched junction bases: 4. Germline CDR1 is MNHNS and CDR2 is SASEGT. The CDR3 sequence is 13 residues long. In DNA form, the CDR3 reads TGTGCCAGCAACCGAGCGGGGTCCTACGAGCAGTACTTC. Residues: CASNRAGSYEQYF.

J is TRBJ2-1 and V is TRBV6-1; 12 bases map to TRBD2. Losses at the gene ends were 4 bases for V and 7 bases for J; bases not matched to a gene: 11. Germline V gene sequence: CDR1 MNHNS, CDR2 SASEGT. CDR3 length: 17 amino acids. In DNA, the CDR3 is TGTGCCAGCAGTGTTGGGCATCGGACTAGCGGGACGAATGAGCAGTTCTTC. Its translation is CASSVGHRTSGTNEQFF.

With respect to this clone: A junction end diverges from the germline sequence, so it may reflect a read error. This chain links TRBV19 with TRBJ1-1; TRBD1 aligns across 7 bases. This CDR3 is 10 amino acids long. Germline V lookup: CDR1 LNHDA, CDR2 SQIVND (reference sequence). The CDR3 DNA is TGTGCCGGAGGGACAGCGAACCTGGTATTT. Translating it yields CAGGTANLVF.

V is TRBV4-1 and J is TRBJ2-5; TRBD2 matches 9 bases. The end of the DNA is better explained by TRBJ2-7, so the J call may be wrong. This CDR3 is 16 amino acids long. Per germline, CDR1 MGHRA and CDR2 YSYEKL. The CDR3, as DNA: TGCGCCAGCAGCAGAGGACTAGCGTTTAGCTCCTACGAGCAGTACTTC. It encodes CASSRGLAFSSYEQYF.